This T cell receptor (beta chain) was recorded in a study of a mutant IDH1 vaccine in newly diagnosed glioma. Study at large: Beforehand, treatment had been radiotherapy, temozolomide, or both; the majority received both.

The table came from immunoSEQ multiplex PCR; TCRdb's copy has only in-frame clones and leaves some out. Of just under 70,000 clones listed, more than 70% are singletons. The CDR3 extends over 16 amino acids. The V gene's germline CDR1 is SGDLS and CDR2 YYNGEE. V lost 3 bases, J lost 2 bases, and 5 bases stayed unmatched. The time point is: week 35, safety follow-up. Topical imiquimod accompanied each vaccine dose, which consisted of 300 ug of mutant IDH1 20-mer peptide. A note on this clone: Its antigen is undetermined.

Sequences were derived from PBMCs, sampled from a glioma patient whose treatment included an IDH1 peptide vaccine. The TCR sequence derives from a man between 18 and 35 years old with glioma. The genes are TRBV9 and TRBJ2-5; 12 bases are shared with TRBD2. CDR3: CASSARTSGVQETQYF. The CDR3 nucleotides read TGTGCCAGCAGCGCCAGGACTAGCGGGGTTCAAGAGACCCAGTACTTC. The full variable domain, in which reference TRBV9 and TRBJ2-5 provide the parts outside the CDR3, is DSGVTQTPKHLITATGQRVTLRCSPRSGDLSVYWYQQSLDQGLQFLIQYYNGEERAKGNILERFSAQQFPDLHSELNLSSLELGDSALYFCASSARTSGVQETQYFGPGTRLLVL.